The next 13 T cell receptor beta chains were all read from a single sample in a study of spatial heterogeneity in lung cancer. Time point reported: blood at routine non-recurrence follow-up after resection. Sequencing of whole RNA from tumor, nontumor lung or frozen PBMC involved no sorting. TCRdb passed the 5' RACE reads through MiXCR, listing each CDR3 protein once. The sample has roughly 120,000 distinct CDR3 sequences; 12% are singletons. The specimen was PBMCs, collected at follow-up. All receptors come from a male donor with early-stage non-small cell lung cancer.

This clonotype was detected only a few times. V gene TRBV28 combines with J gene TRBJ1-1, with 8 nucleotides matching TRBD1. The germline gives CDR1 MDHEN, CDR2 SYDVKM. J gave up 5 bases and V 4 bases, and 6 bases lay outside the gene matches. This CDR3 contains 14 residues. The CDR3 DNA reads TGTGCCAGCAGTTACAGGGGGGCGAGGACTGAAGCTTTCTTT. Protein sequence: CASSYRGARTEAFF.

This clonotype appeared many times. The V gene is TRBV9, the J gene TRBJ2-3, with a weak D call TRBD1 (6 bases). V was clipped by 5 bases and J by 3 bases, with 10 bases between them. The CDR3 is 13 residues long. CDR1 SGDLS and CDR2 YYNGEE come from the germline V gene. The CDR3 protein is CASRRGGTDTQYF. CDR3 sequence (DNA): TGTGCCAGCAGAAGAGGGGGAACAGATACGCAGTATTTT. The variable domain in full, with the rest retrieved from reference TRBV9 and TRBJ2-3, is DSGVTQTPKHLITATGQRVTLRCSPRSGDLSVYWYQQSLDQGLQFLIQYYNGEERAKGNILERFSAQQFPDLHSELNLSSLELGDSALYFCASRRGGTDTQYFGPGTRLTVL.

Here the CDR3 reads CASSQDTQAYSGNTIYF. The CDR3 coding sequence is TGCGCCAGCAGCCAAGATACCCAGGCTTACTCTGGAAACACCATATATTTT. The chain carries TRBV4-1 and TRBJ1-3, with D unclear. Germline lookup yields CDR1 MGHRA and CDR2 YSYEKL. The ends were cut back, 0 bases at V and 0 bases at J, with 12 bases in the middle. CDR3 size: 17 residues.

This clonotype showed up many times. V and J are TRBV12-3 or TRBV12-4 and TRBJ2-1; no firm D call. This CDR3 has 17 residues. Deletions cut 6 bases from V and 0 bases from J, with 18 bases between. CDR3 region: CASSPLRTQSSYNEQFF. The CDR3 DNA reads TGTGCCAGCAGCCCTCTCCGGACGCAGAGCTCCTACAATGAGCAGTTCTTC.

This clonotype occurred a few times. The chain couples TRBV20-1 to TRBJ1-6, with D unresolved. Germline-derived CDR1 and CDR2 are DFQATT and SNEGSKA (reference sequence). Deletions cut 5 bases from V and 0 bases from J, with 11 bases between. The CDR3 loop spans 15 amino acids. This CDR3 is CSAPVAGSYNSPLHF. The CDR3 coding sequence is TGCAGTGCTCCAGTGGCAGGCTCCTATAATTCACCCCTCCACTTT.

This clonotype was observed many times. The J gene is TRBJ2-3, the V gene TRBV28; perhaps TRBD1 as D (6 bases). Trimming pared 7 bases from V and 4 bases from J, leaving 15 bases between. CDR1 is MDHEN, CDR2 SYDVKM, per germline. CDR3 size: 14 residues. This chain's CDR3 is CASTAPGAADTQYF. The CDR3 coding sequence is TGTGCCAGCACCGCCCCAGGGGCGGCAGATACGCAGTATTTT.

This chain connects TRBV20-1 to TRBJ2-1, with 8 bases fitting TRBD1. In germline, CDR1 is DFQATT, CDR2 SNEGSKA (reference sequence). The V gene end was trimmed by 0 bases and the J gene end by 6 bases; junction bases not matched to a gene: 4. This CDR3 region has 14 residues. CDR3 sequence: CSARDSDRVNEQFF. The CDR3 region has the DNA TGCAGTGCTAGAGATTCGGACAGGGTCAATGAGCAGTTCTTC.

This clonotype showed up just a few times. This rearrangement joins TRBV15 to TRBJ1-1; 9 bases match TRBD1. The CDR3 runs 16 residues. With V trimmed by 3 bases and J by 0 bases, 5 bases remained unmatched. In germline, CDR1 is LNHNV, CDR2 YYDKDF (reference sequence). CDR3 sequence (DNA): TGTGCCACCAGCAGGGGGACAGGGAGGGTGAACACTGAAGCTTTCTTT. Residues: CATSRGTGRVNTEAFF.

The V and J genes are TRBV5-1 and TRBJ2-7, with D perhaps matching TRBD2 (6 bases). CDR1 is SGHRS, CDR2 YFSETQ, per germline. Trimming shortened V by 1 base and J by 4 bases, and 12 bases separated the two germline ends. The CDR3 is 14 amino acids. CDR3 region: CASSLPRGNYEQYF. CDR3 bases: TGCGCCAGCAGCTTGCCGCGGGGTAATTACGAGCAGTACTTC.

This clonotype has more than one count but fewer than ten. This chain joins TRBV2 and TRBJ1-1; D call uncertain. Germline loops: CDR1 SNHLY, CDR2 FYNNEI. This CDR3 has 14 amino acids. The V gene lost 3 bases and the J gene lost 0 bases, with 8 bases spanning the gap. The CDR3 nucleotides are TGTGCCAGCAGTGACAGGAGCATGAACACTGAAGCTTTCTTT. Its protein is CASSDRSMNTEAFF.

The rearrangement uses TRBV19 and TRBJ1-4; D is ambiguous. This CDR3 region has 13 residues. The ends were cut back, 7 bases at V and 8 bases at J, with 14 bases in the middle. CDR1 is LNHDA and CDR2 is SQIVND in the germline V gene (reference sequence). The CDR3 loop reads CASTRPDLEKLFF. In DNA, the CDR3 is TGTGCCAGTACCAGGCCAGATTTAGAAAAACTGTTTTTT.

Many counts were recorded for this clonotype. This chain connects TRBV4-3 to TRBJ1-6, with D perhaps TRBD1 (5 bases). The CDR3 contains 18 residues. Germline CDR1 is LGHNA and CDR2 is YSLEER. V shed 0 bases and J shed 7 bases, with 19 bases lying between them. CDR3 amino acids: CASSQEWDLGLMNSPLHF. The CDR3 coding sequence is TGCGCCAGCAGCCAAGAATGGGACCTCGGGCTAATGAATTCACCCCTCCACTTT.

The chain couples TRBV20-1 to TRBJ1-6; 8 nucleotides line up with TRBD1. Germline CDR1 reads DFQATT; CDR2 reads SNEGSKA (reference sequence). This CDR3 has 13 amino acids. The J segment lost 13 bases and the V segment lost 5 bases, leaving 10 bases of the junction unmatched. This CDR3 reads CSAPGGGLSPLHF. In DNA form, the CDR3 reads TGCAGTGCTCCAGGGGGCGGGTTATCCCCCCTCCACTTT.